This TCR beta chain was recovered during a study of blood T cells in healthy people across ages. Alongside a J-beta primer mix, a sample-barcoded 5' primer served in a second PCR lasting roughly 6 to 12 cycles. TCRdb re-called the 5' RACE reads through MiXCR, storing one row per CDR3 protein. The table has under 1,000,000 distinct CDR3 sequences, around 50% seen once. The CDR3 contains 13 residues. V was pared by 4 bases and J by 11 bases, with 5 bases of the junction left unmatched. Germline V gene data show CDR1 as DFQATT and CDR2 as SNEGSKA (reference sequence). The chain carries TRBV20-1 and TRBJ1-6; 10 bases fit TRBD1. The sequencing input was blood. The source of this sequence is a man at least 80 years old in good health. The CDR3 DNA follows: TGCAGTGCTAACGACAGGGGGCTTACACCCCTCCACTTT. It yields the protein CSANDRGLTPLHF.